The next 20 T cell receptor beta chains were all read from a single sample in a study of blood T cell repertoires in COVID-19. Using immunoSEQ multiplex PCR, the repertoire was profiled, and TCRdb retains in-frame clones only, with some absent. The table lists a few hundred thousand clones, approximately 89% of them singletons, with roughly 6.3% in the top ten. The source material was peripheral blood. The receptors come from a woman aged 30 to 39 with COVID-19, enrolled during active disease.

This sequence joins TRBV18 and TRBJ2-1; D unresolved. The germline gives CDR1 KGHSH, CDR2 LQKENI. This CDR3 region has 12 residues. Trimming took off 3 bases at V and 5 bases at J, with 5 bases between the two ends. The CDR3 nucleotides read TGTGCCAGCTCACCTCCAAACAATGAGCAGTTCTTC. It specifies CASSPPNNEQFF.

The CDR3 sequence is CASSSYRNEAFF. CDR3 nucleotide sequence: TGTGCCAGCAGCTCCTATCGTAATGAAGCTTTCTTT. V gene TRBV11-2 combines with J gene TRBJ1-1; D is unclear. CDR1 SGHAT and CDR2 FQNNGV come from the germline V gene. The CDR3 totals 12 residues. Trimming left V 4 bases short and J 7 bases short, with 10 bases between.

V and J are TRBV3-1 (or the pseudogene TRBV3-2) and TRBJ2-5, with D possibly being TRBD1 (6 bases). Trimming shortened V by 0 bases and J by 4 bases, and 12 bases separated the two germline ends. The CDR3 sequence is 15 residues long. In germline, CDR1 is LGHDT, CDR2 YNNKEL (reference sequence). The CDR3, as DNA: TGTGCCAGCAGCCAAGAGAGGGGGTTTCGAGAGACCCAGTACTTC. Translating gives CASSQERGFRETQYF.

For the CDR3, the DNA is TGTGCCAGTAGTATAGGCCCTGGACACTGGACTACCCTCATTAACACAGATACGCAGTATTTT. The encoded protein is CASSIGPGHWTTLINTDTQYF. The chain employs TRBV19 and TRBJ2-3, with D perhaps matching TRBD2 (6 bases). V shed 1 base and J shed 2 bases, with 28 bases lying between them. Per germline, CDR1 LNHDA and CDR2 SQIVND (reference sequence). The CDR3 has 21 residues.

This chain links TRBV12-3 or TRBV12-4 with TRBJ2-1; no clear D. Trimming removed 3 bases from V and 6 bases from J, with 6 bases in between. CDR3 length equals 12 residues. This chain's CDR3 is CASSFLLNEQFF. The CDR3 nucleotides read TGTGCCAGCAGTTTTCTTCTCAATGAGCAGTTCTTC.

As concerns this clone: Other DNA variants within this sample encode the same CDR3. The chain carries TRBV7-9 and TRBJ2-7, with TRBD1 as a possible D gene (5 bases). CDR3 size: 12 residues. Germline V gene lookup returns CDR1 SEHNR and CDR2 FQNEAQ (reference sequence). The V gene lost 4 bases and the J gene lost 2 bases, with 6 bases spanning the gap. As DNA, the CDR3 is TGTGCCAGCAGCTCAGGGACCTACGAGCAGTACTTC. Encoded protein: CASSSGTYEQYF.

The chain couples TRBV19 to TRBJ2-1; 8 nucleotides align to TRBD2. This CDR3 comprises 15 residues. CDR1 is LNHDA and CDR2 is SQIVND in the germline V gene (reference sequence). V was clipped by 7 bases and J by 3 bases; unmatched bases: 8. CDR3 sequence reads: CASMRSGSVYNEQFF. The CDR3 DNA reads TGTGCCAGTATGAGGAGCGGGAGCGTCTACAATGAGCAGTTCTTC.

The J gene is TRBJ2-7, the V gene TRBV6-1, with TRBD1 matching 11 bases. V was pared by 5 bases and J by 2 bases, with 2 bases of the junction left unmatched. From germline, CDR1 is MNHNS and CDR2 SASEGT. The CDR3 runs to 14 residues. CDR3 residues: CASSRGQGAYEQYV. The DNA for the CDR3 is TGTGCCAGCAGTCGGGGACAGGGGGCCTACGAGCAGTACGTC.

The J gene is TRBJ2-7, the V gene TRBV5-1, with 9 bases aligning to TRBD2. This CDR3 comprises 15 residues. With 1 base clipped from V and 1 base from J, the junction kept 3 bases outside the gene matches. The germline V gene encodes CDR1 SGHRS and CDR2 YFSETQ. The CDR3 region has the DNA TGCGCCAGCAGCTTGACGCGGGGGGGATCCTACGAGCAGTACTTC. Residues: CASSLTRGGSYEQYF.

The chain links TRBV6-5 to TRBJ1-2, with D unresolved. CDR3 length: 13 amino acids. Germline assignment: CDR1 MNHEY and CDR2 SVGAGI. Trimming took off 4 bases at V and 8 bases at J, with 14 bases between the two ends. The CDR3 DNA is TGTGCCAGCAGTTTAGAGACCGGGGAAGGCTACACCTTC. Encoded protein: CASSLETGEGYTF.

The chain employs TRBV3-1 (or the pseudogene TRBV3-2) and TRBJ2-2, with TRBD2 matching 9 bases. The germline CDR1 and CDR2 sequences are LGHDT and YNNKEL (reference sequence). Trimming cost V 0 bases and J 6 bases; bases outside gene matches: 8. This CDR3 contains 17 residues. CDR3 nucleotide sequence: TGTGCCAGCAGCCAAGATACGCTAGCGGGGAAAGCCGGGGAGCTGTTTTTT. Translated: CASSQDTLAGKAGELFF.

The chain links TRBV7-2 to TRBJ2-1, with 9 bases identical to TRBD1. Germline V gives CDR1 SGHTA, CDR2 FQGNSA. V dropped 3 bases and J dropped 0; count of bases not matched to a gene: 3. CDR3 size: 16 residues. The CDR3 coding sequence is TGTGCCAGCAGCTTGACAGGGGGGAGCTCCTACAATGAGCAGTTCTTC. Residues: CASSLTGGSSYNEQFF.

This chain uses TRBV27 with TRBJ1-2, with D uncertain. The CDR3 covers 14 residues. V lost 8 bases and J 9 bases, leaving 22 bases between the germline ends. The V gene's germline CDR1 is MNHEY and CDR2 SMNVEV (reference sequence). CDR3 coding DNA: TGTGCCAGCGGCCCTGGGCAGTTTGCCAGGAGCTACACCTTC. Translating it yields CASGPGQFARSYTF.

This clone is a singleton in its sample. This sequence joins TRBV18 and TRBJ2-1; 8 bases fit TRBD2. Germline CDR1 and CDR2: KGHSH and LQKENI. Trimming at V came to 5 bases and at J to 14 bases, leaving 8 bases not matched to a gene. The CDR3 runs 12 residues. The CDR3 bases are TGTGCCAGCTCAGCGGCGGGACTAGTAGAGTTCTTC. Translated: CASSAAGLVEFF.

V is TRBV7-9 and J is TRBJ1-3, with D hard to call. The V gene's germline CDR1 is SEHNR and CDR2 FQNEAQ (reference sequence). Trimming took 1 base from V and 2 from J, leaving 6 bases between them. The CDR3 length is 14 residues. CDR3 sequence: CASSLGSAGNTIYF. CDR3 nucleotides: TGTGCCAGCAGCTTAGGCAGCGCTGGAAACACCATATATTTT.

The chain employs TRBV30 and TRBJ2-7, with D perhaps TRBD2 (5 bases). Germline CDR1 reads GTSNPN; CDR2 reads SVGIG (reference sequence). There are 11 residues in the CDR3. V gave up 3 bases and J gave up 4 bases, with 7 bases separating them. The CDR3 bases are TGTGCCTGGAGCGGGGAATACGAGCAGTACGTC. Translating gives CAWSGEYEQYV.

The CDR3, as DNA: TGTGCCAGCAGCCCCGCCGGGACACACTCCTACGAGCAGTACTTC. It translates to CASSPAGTHSYEQYF. This chain links TRBV7-2 with TRBJ2-7; D is possibly TRBD1 (6 bases). This CDR3 region has 15 residues. The ends were cut back, 5 bases at V and 0 bases at J, with 14 bases in the middle. CDR1 and CDR2 from the germline V gene are SGHTA and FQGNSA. Complete variable domain (other parts from reference TRBV7-2 and TRBJ2-7): GAGVSQSPSNKVTEKGKDVELRCDPISGHTALYWYRQSLGQGLEFLIYFQGNSAPDKSGLPSDRFSAERTGGSVSTLTIQRTQQEDSAVYLCASSPAGTHSYEQYFGPGTRLTVT.

CDR3 nucleotides: TGTGCCAGCAGCTTACCTGCCGGGACAGGGGCTTTGGATACGCAGTATTTT. Residues: CASSLPAGTGALDTQYF. The V gene is TRBV11-2, the J gene TRBJ2-3; 10 bases line up with TRBD1. The junction had 11 bases not matched to a gene; V was cut back by 2 bases and J by 6 bases. This CDR3 comprises 17 residues. The germline V gene encodes CDR1 SGHAT and CDR2 FQNNGV.

Details on this clone: At one end the junction does not follow the germline gene, possibly because of a read error. The chain joins TRBV5-1 to TRBJ2-1; no reliable D call. Germline V CDR1 and CDR2: SGHRS, YFSETQ. This CDR3 is 15 amino acids long. CDR3 DNA: TGCGCCAGCAGCCCTTTACCTGACTCCAACAATGAGCAGTTCTTC. This encodes CASSPLPDSNNEQFF.

The chain links TRBV18 to TRBJ1-2; tentatively, D is TRBD1 (6 bases). With 5 bases removed from V and 5 bases from J, the gap between germline ends came to 15 bases. Germline V gene sequence: CDR1 KGHSH, CDR2 LQKENI. This CDR3 is built from 14 residues. The CDR3 sequence: CASSAEQGRYGYTF. CDR3 DNA: TGTGCCAGCTCAGCCGAACAGGGAAGGTATGGCTACACCTTC.